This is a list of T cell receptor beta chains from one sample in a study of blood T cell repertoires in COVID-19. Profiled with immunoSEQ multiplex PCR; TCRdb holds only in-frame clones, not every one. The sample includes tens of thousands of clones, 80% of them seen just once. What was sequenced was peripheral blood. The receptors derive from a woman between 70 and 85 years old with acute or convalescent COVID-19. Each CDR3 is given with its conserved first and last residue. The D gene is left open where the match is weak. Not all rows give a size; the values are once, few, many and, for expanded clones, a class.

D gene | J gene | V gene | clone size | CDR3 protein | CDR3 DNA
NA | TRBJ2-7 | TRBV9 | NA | CASSGTSYEQYF | TGTGCCAGCAGCGGAACTAGCTACGAGCAGTACTTC
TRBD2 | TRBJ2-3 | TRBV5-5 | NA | CASSLGLNLAGYTDTQYF | TGTGCCAGCAGCTTGGGTCTGAACCTAGCGGGGTACACAGATACGCAGTATTTT
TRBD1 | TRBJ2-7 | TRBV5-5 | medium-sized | CASSLGTGGYEQYF | TGTGCCAGCAGCTTGGGGACAGGGGGCTACGAGCAGTACTTC
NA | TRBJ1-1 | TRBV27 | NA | CASSPSPTVEAFF | TGTGCCAGCAGTCCTTCCCCTACAGTTGAAGCTTTCTTT
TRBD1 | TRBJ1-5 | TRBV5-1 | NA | CASSFGQDQPQHF | TGCGCCAGCAGCTTCGGACAGGATCAGCCCCAGCATTTT
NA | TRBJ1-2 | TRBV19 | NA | CASSIGGRDYGYTF | TGTGCCAGTAGTATAGGGGGCAGAGACTATGGCTACACCTTC
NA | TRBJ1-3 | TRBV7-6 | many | CASSATRGNGNTIYF | TGTGCCAGCAGCGCAACCAGGGGAAATGGAAACACCATATATTTT
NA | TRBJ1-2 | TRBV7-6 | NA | CASSSTQGREDGYTF | TGTGCCAGCAGCTCTACCCAGGGTCGTGAGGATGGCTACACCTTC
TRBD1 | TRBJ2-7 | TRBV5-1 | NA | CASTGRPGQGLEQYF | TGCGCCAGCACCGGTAGACCAGGACAGGGCCTCGAGCAGTACTTC
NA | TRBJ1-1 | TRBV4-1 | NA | CASSQGSGNTEAFF | TGCGCCAGCAGCCAAGGATCAGGGAACACTGAAGCTTTCTTT
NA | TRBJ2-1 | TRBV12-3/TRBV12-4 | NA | CASSLRDEQFF | TGTGCCAGCAGTTTGCGCGATGAGCAGTTCTTC
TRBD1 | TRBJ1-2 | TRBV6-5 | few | CASSYTGVGYGYTF | TGTGCCAGCAGTTACACAGGGGTAGGCTATGGCTACACCTTC
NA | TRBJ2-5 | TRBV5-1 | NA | CASQSFAGSQETQYF | TGCGCCAGCCAGTCCTTCGCAGGATCCCAAGAGACCCAGTACTTC